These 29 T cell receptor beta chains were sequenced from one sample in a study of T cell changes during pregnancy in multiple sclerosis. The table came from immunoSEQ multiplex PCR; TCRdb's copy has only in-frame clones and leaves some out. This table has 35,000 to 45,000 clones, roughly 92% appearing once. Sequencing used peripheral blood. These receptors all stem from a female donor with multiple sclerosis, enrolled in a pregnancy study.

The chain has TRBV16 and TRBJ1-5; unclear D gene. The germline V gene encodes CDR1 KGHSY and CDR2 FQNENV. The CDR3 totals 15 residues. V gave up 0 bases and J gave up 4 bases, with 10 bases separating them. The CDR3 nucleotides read TGTGCCAGCAGCCAATCCGCGCCAGAGAATCAGCCCCAGCATTTT. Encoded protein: CASSQSAPENQPQHF.

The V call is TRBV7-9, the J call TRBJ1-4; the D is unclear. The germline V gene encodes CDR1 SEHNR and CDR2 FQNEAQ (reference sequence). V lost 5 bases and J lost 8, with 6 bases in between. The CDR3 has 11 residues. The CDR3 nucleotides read TGTGCCAGCAGCCCCAAGGAAAAACTGTTTTTT. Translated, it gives CASSPKEKLFF.

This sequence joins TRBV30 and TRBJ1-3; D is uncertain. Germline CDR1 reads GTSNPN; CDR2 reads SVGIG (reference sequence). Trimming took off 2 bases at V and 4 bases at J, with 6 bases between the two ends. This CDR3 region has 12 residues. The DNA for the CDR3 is TGTGCCTGGAGTTTTGAGGGAAACACCATATATTTT. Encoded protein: CAWSFEGNTIYF.

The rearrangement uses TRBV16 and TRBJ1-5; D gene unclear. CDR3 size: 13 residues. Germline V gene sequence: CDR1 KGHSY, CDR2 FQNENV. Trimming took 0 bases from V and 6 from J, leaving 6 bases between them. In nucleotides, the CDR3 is TGTGCCAGCAGCCAATCTCCCGCTCAGCCCCAGCATTTT. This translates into CASSQSPAQPQHF.

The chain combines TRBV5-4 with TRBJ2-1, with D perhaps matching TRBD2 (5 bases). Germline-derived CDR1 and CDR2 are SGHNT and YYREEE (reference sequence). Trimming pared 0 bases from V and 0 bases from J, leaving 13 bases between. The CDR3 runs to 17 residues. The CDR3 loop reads CASSLVGKRSSYNEQFF. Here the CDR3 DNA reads TGTGCCAGCAGCTTGGTCGGTAAGCGGAGCTCCTACAATGAGCAGTTCTTC.

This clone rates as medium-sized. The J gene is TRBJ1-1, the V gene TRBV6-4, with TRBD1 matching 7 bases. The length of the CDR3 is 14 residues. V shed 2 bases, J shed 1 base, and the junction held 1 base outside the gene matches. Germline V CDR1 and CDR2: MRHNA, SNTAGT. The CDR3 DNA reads TGTGCCAGCAGTGACGGGACAGAGAACACTGAAGCTTTCTTT. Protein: CASSDGTENTEAFF.

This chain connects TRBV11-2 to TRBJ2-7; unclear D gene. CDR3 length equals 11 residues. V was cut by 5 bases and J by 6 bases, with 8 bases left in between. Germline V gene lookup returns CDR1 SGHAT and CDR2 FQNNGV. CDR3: CASSGLAEQYF. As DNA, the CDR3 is TGTGCCAGCAGCGGGCTGGCCGAGCAGTACTTC.

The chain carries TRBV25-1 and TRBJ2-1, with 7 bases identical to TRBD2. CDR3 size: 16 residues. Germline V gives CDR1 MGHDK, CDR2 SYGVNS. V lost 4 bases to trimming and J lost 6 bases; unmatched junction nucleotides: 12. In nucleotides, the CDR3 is TGTGCCAGCAGTGGCGTAAGCTTAGCGGGCCCCAATGAGCAGTTCTTC. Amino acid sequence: CASSGVSLAGPNEQFF.

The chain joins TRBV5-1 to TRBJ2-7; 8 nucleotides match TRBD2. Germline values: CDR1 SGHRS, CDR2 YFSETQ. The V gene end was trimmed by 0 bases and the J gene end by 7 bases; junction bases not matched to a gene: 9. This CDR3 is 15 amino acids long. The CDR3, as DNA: TGCGCCAGCAGCTTGGATACTAGCGGAGGGGGAGAGCAGTACTTC. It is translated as CASSLDTSGGGEQYF.

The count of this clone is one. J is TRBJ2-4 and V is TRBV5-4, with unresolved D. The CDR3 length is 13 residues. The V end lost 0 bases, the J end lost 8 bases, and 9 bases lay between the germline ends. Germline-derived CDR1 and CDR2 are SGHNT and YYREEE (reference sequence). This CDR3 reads CASSLGYRDIQYF. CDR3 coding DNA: TGTGCCAGCAGCTTGGGGTACCGGGACATTCAGTACTTC. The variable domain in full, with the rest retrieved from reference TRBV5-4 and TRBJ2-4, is ETGVTQSPTHLIKTRGQQVTLRCSSQSGHNTVSWYQQALGQGPQFIFQYYREEENGRGNFPPRFSGLQFPNYSSELNVNALELDDSALYLCASSLGYRDIQYFGAGTRLSVL.

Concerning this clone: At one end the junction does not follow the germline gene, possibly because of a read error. The CDR3 protein is CASSSAGTVESAVGF. Written as DNA, the CDR3 is TGTGCCAGCAGTTCCGCCGGGACAGTAGAATCCGCGGTGGGCTTC. The gene calls are TRBV28 and TRBJ2-7; 7 bases are a match to TRBD1. CDR1 MDHEN and CDR2 SYDVKM come from the germline V gene. The CDR3 runs 15 residues.

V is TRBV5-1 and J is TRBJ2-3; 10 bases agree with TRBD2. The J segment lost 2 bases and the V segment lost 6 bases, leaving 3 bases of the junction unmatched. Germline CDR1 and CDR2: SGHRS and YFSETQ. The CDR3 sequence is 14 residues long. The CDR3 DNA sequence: TGCGCCAGCAAAACTAGCGGGAACACAGATACGCAGTATTTT. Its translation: CASKTSGNTDTQYF.

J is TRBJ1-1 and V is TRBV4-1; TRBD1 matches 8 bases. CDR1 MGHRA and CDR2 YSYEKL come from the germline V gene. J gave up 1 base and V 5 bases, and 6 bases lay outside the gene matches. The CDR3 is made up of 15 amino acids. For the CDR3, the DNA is TGCGCCAGCAGCGCCTCGACAGGGGCGAACACTGAAGCTTTCTTT. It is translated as CASSASTGANTEAFF.

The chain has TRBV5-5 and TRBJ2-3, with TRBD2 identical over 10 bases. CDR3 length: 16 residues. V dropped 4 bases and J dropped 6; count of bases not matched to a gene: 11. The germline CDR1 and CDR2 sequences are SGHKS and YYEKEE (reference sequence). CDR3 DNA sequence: TGTGCCAGCAGCCAAGGGACTAGCGTCATCAAGGATACGCAGTATTTT. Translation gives CASSQGTSVIKDTQYF. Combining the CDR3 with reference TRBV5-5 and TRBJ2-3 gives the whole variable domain DAGVTQSPTHLIKTRGQQVTLRCSPISGHKSVSWYQQVLGQGPQFIFQYYEKEERGRGNFPDRFSARQFPNYSSELNVNALLLGDSALYLCASSQGTSVIKDTQYFGPGTRLTVL.

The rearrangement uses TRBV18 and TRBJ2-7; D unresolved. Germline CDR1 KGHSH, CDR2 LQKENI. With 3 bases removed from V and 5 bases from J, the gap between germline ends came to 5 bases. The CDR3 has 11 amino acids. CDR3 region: CASSPADEQYF. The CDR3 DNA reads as TGTGCCAGCTCACCGGCGGACGAGCAGTACTTC.

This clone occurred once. The CDR3 protein is CASGRGVRTDTQYF. As DNA, the CDR3 is TGTGCCAGCGGGAGAGGGGTCCGCACAGATACGCAGTATTTT. This sequence joins TRBV19 and TRBJ2-3; a weak D match, TRBD2 (6 bases). The CDR3 spans 14 residues. Germline CDR1 reads LNHDA; CDR2 reads SQIVND (reference sequence). V was trimmed by 9 bases and J by 1 base, leaving 14 bases between them.

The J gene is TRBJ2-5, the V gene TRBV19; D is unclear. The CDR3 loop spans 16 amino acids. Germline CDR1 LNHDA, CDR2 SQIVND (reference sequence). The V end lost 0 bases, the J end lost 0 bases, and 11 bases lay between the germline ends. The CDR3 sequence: CASSIDAYRYQETQYF. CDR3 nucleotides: TGTGCCAGTAGTATAGACGCCTATCGGTACCAAGAGACCCAGTACTTC.

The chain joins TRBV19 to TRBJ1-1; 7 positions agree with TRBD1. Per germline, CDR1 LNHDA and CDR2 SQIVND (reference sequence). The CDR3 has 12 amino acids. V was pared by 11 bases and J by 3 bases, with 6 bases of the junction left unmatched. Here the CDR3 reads CAVRQGDTEAFF. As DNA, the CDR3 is TGTGCCGTGCGACAGGGAGACACTGAAGCTTTCTTT. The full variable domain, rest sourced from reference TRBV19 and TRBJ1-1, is DGGITQSPKYLFRKEGQNVTLSCEQNLNHDAMYWYRQDPGQGLRLIYYSQIVNDFQKGDIAEGYSVSREKKESFPLTVTSAQKNPTAFYLCAVRQGDTEAFFGQGTRLTVV.

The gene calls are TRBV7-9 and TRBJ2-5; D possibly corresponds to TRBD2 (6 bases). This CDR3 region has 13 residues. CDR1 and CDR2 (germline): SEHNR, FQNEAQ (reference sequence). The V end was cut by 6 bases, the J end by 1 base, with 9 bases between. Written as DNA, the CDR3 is TGTGCCAGCAGTTGGGACTTCCAAGAGACCCAGTACTTC. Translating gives CASSWDFQETQYF.

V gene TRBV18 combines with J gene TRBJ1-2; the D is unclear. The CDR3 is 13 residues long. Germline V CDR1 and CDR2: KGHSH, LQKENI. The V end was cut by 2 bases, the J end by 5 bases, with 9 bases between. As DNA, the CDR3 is TGTGCCAGCTCACCAGAGGGTCCGTATGGCTACACCTTC. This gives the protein CASSPEGPYGYTF.

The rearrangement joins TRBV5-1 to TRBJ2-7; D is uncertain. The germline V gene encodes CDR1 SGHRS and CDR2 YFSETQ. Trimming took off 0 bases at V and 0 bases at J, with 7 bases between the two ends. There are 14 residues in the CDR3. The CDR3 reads CASSLDGYSYEQYF. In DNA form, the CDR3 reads TGCGCCAGCAGCTTGGATGGGTACTCCTACGAGCAGTACTTC. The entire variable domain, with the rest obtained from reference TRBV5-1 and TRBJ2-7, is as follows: KAGVTQTPRYLIKTRGQQVTLSCSPISGHRSVSWYQQTPGQGLQFLFEYFSETQRNKGNFPGRFSGRQFSNSRSEMNVSTLELGDSALYLCASSLDGYSYEQYFGPGTRLTVT.

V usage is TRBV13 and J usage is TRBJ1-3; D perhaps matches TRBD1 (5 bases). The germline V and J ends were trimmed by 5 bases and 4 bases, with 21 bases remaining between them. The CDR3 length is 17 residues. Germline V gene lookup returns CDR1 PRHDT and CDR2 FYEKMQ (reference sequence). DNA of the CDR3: TGTGCCAGCAGCCGCCTGAGTAAACAGGCCGCCGGAAACACCATATATTTT. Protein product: CASSRLSKQAAGNTIYF.

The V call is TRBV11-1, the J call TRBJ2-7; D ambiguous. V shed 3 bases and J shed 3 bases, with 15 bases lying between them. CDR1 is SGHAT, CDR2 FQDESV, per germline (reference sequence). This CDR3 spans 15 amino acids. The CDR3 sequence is CASSFLGPTNYEQYF. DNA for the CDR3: TGTGCCAGCAGCTTCCTCGGGCCTACCAACTACGAGCAGTACTTC. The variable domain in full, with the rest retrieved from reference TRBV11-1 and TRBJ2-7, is EAEVAQSPRYKITEKSQAVAFWCDPISGHATLYWYRQILGQGPELLVQFQDESVVDDSQLPKDRFSAERLKGVDSTLKIQPAELGDSAMYLCASSFLGPTNYEQYFGPGTRLTVT.

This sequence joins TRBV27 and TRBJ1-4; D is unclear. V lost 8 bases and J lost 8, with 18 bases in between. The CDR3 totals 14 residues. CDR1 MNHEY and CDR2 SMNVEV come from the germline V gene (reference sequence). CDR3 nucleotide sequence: TGTGCCAGCGGGATTATGTCCGCTAGGGAAAAACTGTTTTTT. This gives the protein CASGIMSAREKLFF. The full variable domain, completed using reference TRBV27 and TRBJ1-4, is EAQVTQNPRYLITVTGKKLTVTCSQNMNHEYMSWYRQDPGLGLRQIYYSMNVEVTDKGDVPEGYKVSRKEKRNFPLILESPSPNQTSLYFCASGIMSAREKLFFGSGTQLSVL.

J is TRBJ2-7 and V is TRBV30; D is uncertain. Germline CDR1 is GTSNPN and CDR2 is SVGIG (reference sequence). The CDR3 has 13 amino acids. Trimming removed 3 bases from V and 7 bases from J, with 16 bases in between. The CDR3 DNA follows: TGTGCCTGGAGCCCCGCATTCGGGCGGGAGCAGTACTTC. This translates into CAWSPAFGREQYF.

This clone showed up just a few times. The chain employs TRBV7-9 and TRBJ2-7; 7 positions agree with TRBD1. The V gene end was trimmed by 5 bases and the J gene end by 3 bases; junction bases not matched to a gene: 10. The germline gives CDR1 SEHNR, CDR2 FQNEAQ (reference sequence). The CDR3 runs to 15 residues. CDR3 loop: CASSGTAQSLYEQYF. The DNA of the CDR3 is TGTGCCAGCAGCGGGACAGCTCAGAGCCTCTACGAGCAGTACTTC. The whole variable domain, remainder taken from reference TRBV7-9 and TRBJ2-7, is DTGVSQNPRHKITKRGQNVTFRCDPISEHNRLYWYRQTLGQGPEFLTYFQNEAQLEKSRLLSDRFSAERPKGSFSTLEIQRTEQGDSAMYLCASSGTAQSLYEQYFGPGTRLTVT.

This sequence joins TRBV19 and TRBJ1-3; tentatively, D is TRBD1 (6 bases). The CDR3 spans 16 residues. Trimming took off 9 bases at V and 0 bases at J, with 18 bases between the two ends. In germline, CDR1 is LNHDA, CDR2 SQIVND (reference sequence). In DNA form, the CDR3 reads TGTGCCAGCGCGCGGGACATCTTAAACTCTGGAAACACCATATATTTT. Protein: CASARDILNSGNTIYF.

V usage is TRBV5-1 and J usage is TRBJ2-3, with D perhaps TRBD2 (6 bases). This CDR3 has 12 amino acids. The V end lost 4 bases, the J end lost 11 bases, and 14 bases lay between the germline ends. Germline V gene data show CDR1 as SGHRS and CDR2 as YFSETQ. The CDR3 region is CASSPNRDWQYF. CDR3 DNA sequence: TGCGCCAGCAGCCCTAACCGGGACTGGCAGTATTTT.

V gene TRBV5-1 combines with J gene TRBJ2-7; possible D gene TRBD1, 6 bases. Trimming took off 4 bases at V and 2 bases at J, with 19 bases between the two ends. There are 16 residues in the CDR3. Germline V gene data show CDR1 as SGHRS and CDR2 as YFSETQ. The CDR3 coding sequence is TGCGCCAGCAGCCCCCTCCAGTCCGCAGGGGCCTACGAGCAGTACTTC. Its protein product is CASSPLQSAGAYEQYF.